This TCR beta chain comes out of a study of T cell repertoires in cytomegalovirus infection. Germline V gives CDR1 LNHDA, CDR2 SQIVND (reference sequence). With 6 bases removed from V and 8 bases from J, the gap between germline ends came to 19 bases. The CDR3 spans 14 residues. Via MiXCR, TCRdb re-called the reads, giving one row per CDR3 protein. The table lists around 450,000 distinct CDR3 sequences, about 33% of them singletons, with around 15% in the top ten. The chain combines TRBV19 with TRBJ1-2; D call uncertain. This sequence originates from a human donor in good health (CMV status not recorded). Some clones in this sample may be carry-over from other donors' samples. The sequenced sample consisted of PBMCs. CDR3 in DNA: TGTGCCAGTAGCCCTGGGCTCAAGATGAGGGGCTACACCTTC. It yields the protein CASSPGLKMRGYTF.